This TCR beta chain stems from a study of blood T cells in healthy people across ages. Using a J-beta primer mix together with a sample-barcoded 5' primer, a second PCR was run for about 6 to 11 cycles. Each CDR3 protein gets one entry after TCRdb re-called the 5' RACE reads with MiXCR. The sample lists roughly 700,000 distinct CDR3 sequences, over 45% seen once, with 30% to 40% in the top ten. Germline V gene data show CDR1 as DFQATT and CDR2 as SNEGSKA (reference sequence). The ends lost 6 bases at V and 2 bases at J; junction bases unmatched: 18. The CDR3 has 17 amino acids. Sequencing was performed on blood. The rearrangement joins TRBV20-1 to TRBJ2-7; 8 bases are shared with TRBD2. This clonotype originated in an older woman in good health. CDR3 in amino acids: CSAPAIGRASLPYEQYF. The DNA of the CDR3 is TGCAGTGCCCCAGCGATCGGGAGGGCCTCCTTGCCCTACGAGCAGTACTTC.